The 13 T cell receptor beta chains below were found in one sample sequenced in a study of response to subunit inactivated influenza vaccine. A single record per CDR3 protein comes from TCRdb applying MiXCR to the RT-PCR reads. The sample lists 750,000 to 850,000 distinct CDR3 sequences; 15% to 20% were seen once. The specimen was PBMCs from blood, collected around 5 days after vaccination. These receptors were obtained from a man aged 50-60 years who received an inactivated influenza vaccine.

This clonotype was recorded many times. The chain has TRBV24-1 and TRBJ2-1, with 7 nucleotides matching TRBD1. From germline, CDR1 is KGHDR and CDR2 SFDVKD. V dropped 2 bases and J dropped 6; count of bases not matched to a gene: 9. The CDR3 loop spans 16 amino acids. The CDR3 loop is CATSDSVTGIGNEQFF. The CDR3 DNA reads as TGTGCCACCAGTGATTCTGTGACAGGGATAGGCAATGAGCAGTTCTTC.

The sample holds many counts of this clonotype. The rearrangement joins TRBV7-2 to TRBJ1-5, with D maybe TRBD1 (5 bases). The CDR3 contains 15 residues. Trimming took 1 base from V and 0 from J, leaving 7 bases between them. Germline V gene data show CDR1 as SGHTA and CDR2 as FQGNSA. The CDR3 spells CASSLVGVSNQPQHF. The CDR3 nucleotides are TGTGCCAGCAGCTTAGTAGGGGTTAGCAATCAGCCCCAGCATTTT. Full variable domain (outside the CDR3, taken from reference TRBV7-2 and TRBJ1-5): GAGVSQSPSNKVTEKGKDVELRCDPISGHTALYWYRQSLGQGLEFLIYFQGNSAPDKSGLPSDRFSAERTGGSVSTLTIQRTQQEDSAVYLCASSLVGVSNQPQHFGDGTRLSIL.

This clonotype was detected ten times or more. The chain carries TRBV5-1 and TRBJ2-1, with TRBD2 identical over 7 bases. V was pared by 1 base and J by 9 bases, with 4 bases of the junction left unmatched. CDR3 length: 13 amino acids. Germline CDR1 is SGHRS and CDR2 is YFSETQ. CDR3 sequence (DNA): TGCGCCAGCAGCTTGACCGAGCGGGGTGAGCAGTTCTTC. Protein: CASSLTERGEQFF.

This clonotype was observed a handful of times. The chain is built from TRBV7-9 and TRBJ1-1; tentatively, D is TRBD1 (6 bases). This CDR3 has 15 amino acids. Germline V gives CDR1 SEHNR, CDR2 FQNEAQ (reference sequence). The V and J ends lost 3 bases and 6 bases respectively, with 17 bases between them. CDR3 in DNA: TGTGCCAGCAGCTTGGGGGCCGGGAGTTCCGCTGAAGCTTTCTTT. The encoded protein is CASSLGAGSSAEAFF.

This chain links TRBV5-1 with TRBJ2-1; TRBD2 aligns across 11 bases. J lost 8 bases, V lost 2 bases, and 9 bases had no gene match. The CDR3 has 16 amino acids. Germline V CDR1 and CDR2: SGHRS, YFSETQ. The CDR3 spells CASSFPGTSGTDEQFF. CDR3 nucleotides: TGCGCCAGCAGCTTCCCCGGGACTAGCGGAACAGATGAGCAGTTCTTC.

This sequence joins TRBV3-1 and TRBJ2-7; possibly TRBD2 for D (6 bases). Germline CDR1 reads LGHDT; CDR2 reads YNNKEL (reference sequence). This CDR3 contains 14 residues. Trimming pared 5 bases from V and 7 bases from J, leaving 18 bases between. In DNA form, the CDR3 reads TGTGCCAGCAGCAAGGGACTCTGGTCGGGGGAGCAGTACTTC. Protein: CASSKGLWSGEQYF.

This clonotype was seen more than once but under ten times. This sequence joins TRBV5-1 and TRBJ2-5, with D tentatively TRBD1 (7 bases). Trimming took 7 bases from V and 0 from J, leaving 13 bases between them. CDR1 and CDR2 (germline): SGHRS, YFSETQ. The CDR3 covers 14 residues. CDR3 protein: CASESGGYQETQYF. Here the CDR3 DNA reads TGCGCCAGCGAGTCAGGGGGGTACCAAGAGACCCAGTACTTC.

This clonotype was picked up a small number of times. CDR3 sequence (DNA): TGCGCCAGCAGCCAAGTCCTACAGGGTGGCACAGATACGCAGTATTTT. Amino acid sequence: CASSQVLQGGTDTQYF. The chain carries TRBV4-1 and TRBJ2-3; possibly TRBD1 for D (6 bases). The CDR3 covers 16 residues. Per the germline V gene, CDR1 is MGHRA and CDR2 is YSYEKL. The V end lost 1 base, the J end lost 1 base, and 12 bases lay between the germline ends.

This clonotype was counted between two and nine times. The rearrangement links TRBV4-1 to TRBJ2-2; no clear D. This CDR3 is 16 amino acids long. CDR1 and CDR2 from the germline V gene are MGHRA and YSYEKL. The V gene lost 4 bases and the J gene lost 4 bases, with 16 bases spanning the gap. The CDR3 sequence: CASSPRAGSRTGELFF. The DNA of the CDR3 is TGCGCCAGCAGCCCAAGGGCCGGATCGCGCACCGGGGAGCTGTTTTTT.

The chain is built from TRBV28 and TRBJ2-3; D gene ambiguous. The CDR3 covers 14 residues. The germline V gene encodes CDR1 MDHEN and CDR2 SYDVKM. The V gene lost 3 bases and the J gene lost 4 bases, with 11 bases spanning the gap. CDR3 loop: CASSFDQGADTQYF. The DNA for the CDR3 is TGTGCCAGCAGTTTCGACCAAGGCGCAGATACGCAGTATTTT.

This clonotype came up a few times. The chain carries TRBV6-2 or TRBV6-3 and TRBJ2-2, with D possibly matching TRBD2 (6 bases). Looked up from germline, CDR1 is MNHEY and CDR2 is SVGEGT. The CDR3 is 12 amino acids. The V gene lost 10 bases and the J gene lost 4 bases, with 10 bases spanning the gap. The CDR3 region has the DNA TGTGCCACCCGGCGGGGCACCGGGGAGCTGTTTTTT. Protein product: CATRRGTGELFF.

Details on this clonotype: Given a much more abundant clone one base away, this may be a read error. V gene TRBV5-1 combines with J gene TRBJ2-2; TRBD2 agrees at 9 bases. CDR1 and CDR2 (germline): SGHRS, YFSETQ. The CDR3 spans 16 residues. Trimming at V came to 6 bases and at J to 4 bases, leaving 10 bases not matched to a gene. Here the CDR3 reads CASISGTSTSTGELFF. CDR3 bases: TGCGCCAGCATCTCCGGGACTAGCACGTCCACCGGGGAGCTGTTTTTT.

The chain combines TRBV5-1 with TRBJ2-1; TRBD2 matches at 9 bases. This CDR3 has 14 amino acids. Germline V gene data show CDR1 as SGHRS and CDR2 as YFSETQ. Unmatched junction bases numbered 5, after V lost 6 bases and J lost 4 bases. In nucleotides, the CDR3 is TGCGCCAGCAAAGCGGCGGGAGGGTACAATGAGCAGTTCTTC. As protein: CASKAAGGYNEQFF.